The T cell receptor beta chain under discussion was sequenced for a study of OX40 agonist ivuxolimab in advanced cancers. Turning to the overall study: Ivuxolimab was an agonistic, fully human IgG2 monoclonal antibody directed against OX40 (CD134), a costimulatory receptor. Intravenous ivuxolimab was administered to patients every 2 weeks at six dose levels: 0.01, 0.1, 0.3, 1.5, 3 and 10 mg/kg. Of the approximately 50 patients in dose escalation, 19 had hepatocellular carcinoma, about 15 had melanoma, 9 had renal cell carcinoma and 9 had head and neck cancer. A male proportion of about 79% and a mean age of about 60 years, ranging from about 20 to 80, were recorded for the dose-escalation cohort. Prior anti-PD-1, anti-PD-L1 or anti-CTLA-4 therapy was permitted, and roughly two fifths of dose-escalation patients had received checkpoint inhibitors. Three dose-escalation patients achieved partial responses, one with hepatocellular carcinoma and two with cutaneous melanoma. The purpose of peripheral TCRbeta sequencing was to test whether ivuxolimab changed TCR sequence diversity and led to clonal T-cell expansion. The paper reports the monotherapy dose-escalation portion (N of about 50 patients) of the phase I ivuxolimab trial. The paper as a whole reports these results and caveats: On average, CD8+ T cells showed more expanded clones than CD4+ T cells after ivuxolimab. The antigen specificity of the peripheral T cells that underwent clonal expansion was not determined. Low levels of normalized T-cell clonal expansion were also shown by some nonresponding patients. Partial responders in the 0.1-3.0 mg/kg groups had among the lowest normalized peripheral clonal expansion, especially among CD8+ T cells. Clonal expansion of both CD4+ and CD8+ blood T cells was observed from baseline to week 6 at doses 0.1 to 3.0 mg/kg.

The junction carries 9 bases between V and J, which are trimmed by 4 bases and 0 bases respectively. CDR1 and CDR2 are read off the germline V gene (reference sequence) as MNHNY and SVGAGI. The CDR3 measures 14 amino acids from cysteine to phenylalanine. Kept here is only the CDR3 DNA, which spans 42 bases and is read in frame from base 1. Genomic DNA was extracted from sorted cells for sequencing of the TCRbeta CDR3 region. The immunoSEQ Assay was used to sequence the TCRbeta CDR3 regions. TCRdb limited this immuneACCESS table to in-frame rearrangements with V and J called. A share of clones is missing; checked studies link under half to unresolved V genes, and the rest is unexplained. For this sample there are around 100,000 clones; more than 95% appear just once. Of the sample, around 2% is held by the ten largest clones. Patients with a history of autoimmune disease or receiving systemic immunosuppression were excluded from the trial. Peripheral blood for TCR sequencing was drawn from every dose cohort at baseline, at cycle 4 day 1 and at cycle 7 day 1. Samples were obtained from an open-label, multicenter, first-in-human phase I dose-escalation trial of ivuxolimab. Adults with locally advanced or metastatic head and neck squamous cell, hepatocellular, melanoma or renal cell carcinoma were enrolled in the trial. Before TCR sequencing, CD4+ T cells and CD8+ T cells were sorted from peripheral blood as separate populations.

A word on this clone: Its antigen is still unknown. One base away there is no much larger clone; base qualities are not given.

The receptor chain draws on TRBV6-6 and TRBJ1-2; the D gene is unclear. Sequences were derived from CD4+ or CD8+ T cells sorted from blood, sampled in a trial of the OX40 agonist ivuxolimab. This clonotype was sampled from an adult with an advanced solid tumor such as melanoma, head and neck, liver or kidney cancer. The CDR3 reads CASSWGQSNYGYTF. The DNA sequence is given as TGTGCCAGCAGTTGGGGTCAGTCTAACTATGGCTACACCTTC.